The clone carrying this T cell receptor beta chain was found a few times. This CDR3 is 13 amino acids long. V was pared by 4 bases and J by 9 bases, with 13 bases between. Germline V gene data show CDR1 as LGHNA and CDR2 as YSLEER. This specimen belongs to a study of response to subunit inactivated influenza vaccine. Using its own MiXCR run on the RT-PCR reads, TCRdb lists one record per CDR3 protein. The data contain roughly 710,000 distinct CDR3 sequences, 14% of them singletons. The rearrangement links TRBV4-3 to TRBJ2-1; D is ambiguous. The TCR was taken from a man aged 50 or older who received an inactivated influenza vaccine. The sample consisted of PBMCs from blood, taken 14 days before vaccination. CDR3 bases: TGCGCCAGCAGCCCCCGGGCCGTAAGTGAGCAGTTCTTC. As protein: CASSPRAVSEQFF.